The clone carrying this T cell receptor (beta chain) was detected many times. Its antigen is unknown. For TCR beta, libraries came from iRepertoire HTBI primers and Arm-PCR of CDR3 regions. TCRdb recomputed calls from the multiplex PCR reads with MiXCR, one row per CDR3 protein. The data contain 520,000 or so distinct CDR3 sequences, 12% of them singletons. Time point here: newly diagnosed GD, antithyroid drugs for less than 3 months. Scientists built the TCR library using RNA that was extracted from PBMCs. The record originates from a study of regulatory T cells in long-lasting Graves disease. Study details: Those Graves' patients who were newly diagnosed had been on antithyroid drugs under 3 months. Overall study findings and caveats: Clonotypes that were public and shared totalled approximately 2,800 in persistent patients versus about a thousand in new patients. It was in persistent disease that TRBV28, TRBJ1-2 and TRBJ2-5 were favored.

Germline values: CDR1 DFQATT, CDR2 SNEGSKA (reference sequence). Trimming shortened V by 5 bases and J by 0 bases, and 14 bases separated the two germline ends. The CDR3 contains 15 residues. The data were also submitted as part of a second study, on T cells in Graves' hyperthyroidism and ophthalmopathy.

The sequencing here drew on peripheral blood mononuclear cells (PBMCs), taken at new diagnosis, from a patient treated with antithyroid drugs. The chain uses TRBV20-1 and TRBJ2-1; no firm D call. The TCR sequence derives from a woman younger than 45 with Graves disease. The CDR3 DNA reads TGCAGTGCTCTAGATCCCTCATTCTCCTACAATGAGCAGTTCTTC. Its protein is CSALDPSFSYNEQFF.